This T cell receptor (beta chain) was identified in a study of cytomegalovirus exposure and HLA in healthy donors. The wider study: In terms of ancestry, the Caucasian-associated cluster contained about four fifths of the approximately 420 genotyped donors.

Germline CDR1 and CDR2: MDHEN and SYDVKM. Trimming took 6 bases from V and 3 from J, leaving 18 bases between them. The CDR3 loop spans 15 amino acids. Study-level points and caveats: Prior analysis indicated that the majority of TCR beta V segments exhibited productivity approximately 90% or approximately 30% of the time. Despite most TCR sequences being rare, some public TCRs occurred in many donors. Most subjects' HLA-A and HLA-B alleles were reportedly predicted from TCR beta sequences.

PCR involved 60 Vbeta and 13 Jbeta primers. The repertoire was sequenced with immunoSEQ multiplex PCR; TCRdb's copy has only in-frame clones and lacks some. The sample has some 140,000 clones, around 68% seen once. This clone was detected once. The antigen is undetermined. Sequencing was carried out using PBMCs. The origin of this receptor is a man aged 25-45 years in good health and CMV-seronegative. V usage is TRBV28 and J usage is TRBJ2-7; the D is unclear. CDR3 protein: CASRPRRSILYEQYF. In DNA form, the CDR3 reads TGTGCCAGCAGACCCAGACGGAGCATTCTCTACGAGCAGTACTTC.